This T cell receptor beta chain was identified in a study of post-analysis software for immune sequencing data. About the study: Patients had relapsing-remitting, secondary progressive or progressive-relapsing multiple sclerosis; some lacked subtype. General study results and limits: For normalized Chao1 diversity, multiple sclerosis patients scored significantly lower than controls did.

cDNA libraries of TCR beta carried unique molecular identifiers. cDNA molecules numbering 400,000 to 550,000 came from approximately 1 to 10 million T cells. TCRdb ran MiXCR on the PCR reads and lists one entry per CDR3 protein. The sample includes 380,000 or so distinct CDR3 sequences, about a third of them seen just once. A note on this clonotype: The antigen is unknown.

The sample comprised blood. The source is a girl aged 10 to 17 with multiple sclerosis.

CDR3 bases: TGCAGCGTTCAGTCTGGGGCCAACGTCCTGACTTTC. Protein sequence: CSVQSGANVLTF. The chain has TRBV29-1 and TRBJ2-6; D remains ambiguous. CDR1 and CDR2 (germline): SQVTM, ANQGSEA. Trimming took off 5 bases at V and 1 base at J, with 3 bases between the two ends. CDR3 size: 12 residues.